Included here is one T cell receptor (beta chain) sequence, with context. Trimming at V came to 5 bases and at J to 4 bases, leaving 12 bases not matched to a gene. Germline V CDR1 and CDR2: SGHAT, FQNNGV. This CDR3 comprises 19 residues. This record belongs to a study of human T cells and chemical hapten exposure. TCRdb itself ran the RACE reads through MiXCR, one entry per CDR3 protein. The repertoire holds 150,000 to 200,000 distinct CDR3 sequences, with roughly 14% as singletons. Time point meaning: patch test 1, 2 weeks after DPC sensitization. Documented treatment: therapeutic diphenylcyclopropenone sensitization with weekly scalp DPC.

This chain uses TRBV11-2 with TRBJ2-2; 14 bases are shared with TRBD2. This specimen was whole blood, taken in connection with sensitization to the hapten diphenylcyclopropenone (DPC). The TCR was taken from a woman aged 25 to 45 with alopecia areata. Some clones in this sample may be carry-over from other donors' samples. CDR3 sequence reads: CASSKRGTSGRGATGELFF. In DNA, the CDR3 is TGTGCCAGCAGCAAGCGAGGGACTAGCGGGAGAGGGGCCACCGGGGAGCTGTTTTTT. Variable domain in full (rest from reference TRBV11-2 and TRBJ2-2): EAGVAQSPRYKIIEKRQSVAFWCNPISGHATLYWYQQILGQGPKLLIQFQNNGVVDDSQLPKDRFSAERLKGVDSTLKIQPAKLEDSAVYLCASSKRGTSGRGATGELFFGEGSRLTVL.